These 29 T cell receptor beta chains came from one sample sequenced in a study of monozygotic twins with inflammatory bowel disease (dated by TCRdb to between 2018 and 2020). The library was built by means of 5' RACE. Sequencing used an Illumina HiSeq 2500. Reads reprocessed by TCRdb are summarized as one entry per CDR3 protein sequence, and DNA is absent. The sample's own table lists about 380,000 distinct CDR3 sequences. The ten biggest clones cover 2% to 3% of the sample. Sample: blood. The receptors come from a human donor with ulcerative colitis or Crohn's disease, or a healthy co-twin of an affected twin (not recorded which).

The gene calls are TRBV20-1 and TRBJ1-5; there is no DNA to check the TCRdb D call of TRBD1. CDR3 length equals 16 residues. Germline values: CDR1 DFQATT, CDR2 SNEGSKA (reference sequence). The CDR3: CSAGIGGPGTVQPQHF.

The chain has TRBV28 and TRBJ2-7; the TCRdb call, TRBD2, lacks DNA for checking. The CDR3 sequence is 14 residues long. Germline-derived CDR1 and CDR2 are MDHEN and SYDVKM. This CDR3 is CASSSRLTAYEQYF.

J is TRBJ2-7 and V is TRBV6-1; TCRdb's D gene call, TRBD1, goes unchecked for lack of DNA. CDR1 MNHNS and CDR2 SASEGT come from the germline V gene. The CDR3 runs 16 residues. The CDR3: CASSDPGQGRSYEQYF.

This chain connects TRBV15 to TRBJ1-1. Germline V gene data show CDR1 as LNHNV and CDR2 as YYDKDF (reference sequence). The CDR3 sequence is 15 residues long. CDR3 residues: CATSRDNVGYTDAFF.

The chain's CDR3 is CASSRGLYEQYF. The gene calls are TRBV7-2 and TRBJ2-7; TCRdb calls TRBD2, which cannot be checked without DNA. The length of the CDR3 is 12 residues. Germline V gives CDR1 SGHTA, CDR2 FQGNSA. Combining the CDR3 with reference TRBV7-2 and TRBJ2-7 gives the whole variable domain GAGVSQSPSNKVTEKGKDVELRCDPISGHTALYWYRQSLGQGLEFLIYFQGNSAPDKSGLPSDRFSAERTGGSVSTLTIQRTQQEDSAVYLCASSRGLYEQYFGPGTRLTVT.

V is TRBV9 and J is TRBJ2-7; TCRdb returns TRBD1, unconfirmable since there is no DNA. The CDR3 covers 15 residues. Germline values: CDR1 SGDLS, CDR2 YYNGEE. The CDR3 sequence: CASSVGGRSSYEQYF.

This rearrangement joins TRBV20-1 to TRBJ1-1; TCRdb designates TRBD1, a call that cannot be tested without DNA. Germline V gives CDR1 DFQATT, CDR2 SNEGSKA (reference sequence). This CDR3 has 12 residues. CDR3: CSAWTGNTEAFF.

The chain couples TRBV5-1 to TRBJ2-5; TCRdb names TRBD2, which stays unverified in the absence of DNA. From germline, CDR1 is SGHRS and CDR2 YFSETQ. The CDR3 contains 16 residues. This chain's CDR3 is CASSLDPTSGKETQYF.

The chain joins TRBV24-1 to TRBJ2-1; with no DNA, the TCRdb D assignment of TRBD1 cannot be verified. CDR1 KGHDR and CDR2 SFDVKD come from the germline V gene. CDR3 length: 16 amino acids. The CDR3: CATSDPKTGAYNEQFF.

The chain carries TRBV18 and TRBJ2-3. CDR1 and CDR2 from the germline V gene are KGHSH and LQKENI. The CDR3 totals 15 residues. This CDR3 is CASSPGTKSTDTQYF.

The chain combines TRBV24-1 with TRBJ1-3. The V gene's germline CDR1 is KGHDR and CDR2 SFDVKD. This CDR3 region has 16 residues. CDR3 sequence reads: CATSDWRRDSGNTIYF.

CDR3 amino acids: CSATDIGGSNQPQHF. The rearrangement joins TRBV20-1 to TRBJ1-5; the TCRdb D gene call, TRBD1, has no DNA to confirm it. There are 15 residues in the CDR3. Per the germline V gene, CDR1 is DFQATT and CDR2 is SNEGSKA (reference sequence).

The V call is TRBV9, the J call TRBJ2-5; TCRdb's assignment of TRBD2 cannot be checked, as there is no DNA. Germline V gives CDR1 SGDLS, CDR2 YYNGEE. The CDR3 runs 16 residues. The CDR3 is CASSGWTSGGKETQYF.

The genes are TRBV4-1 and TRBJ1-5. Germline V gives CDR1 MGHRA, CDR2 YSYEKL. The CDR3 consists of 16 residues. CDR3 loop: CASSQEGGQGNQPQHF.

The CDR3 loop is CSARATGTSTDTQYF. The chain couples TRBV20-1 to TRBJ2-3. CDR3 length equals 15 residues. Germline CDR1 DFQATT, CDR2 SNEGSKA (reference sequence).

The chain couples TRBV4-1 to TRBJ1-4. The CDR3 is 15 amino acids. Germline loops: CDR1 MGHRA, CDR2 YSYEKL. CDR3 sequence: CASSRSPITNEKLFF.

The V gene is TRBV20-1, the J gene TRBJ2-1; checking the TCRdb D call of TRBD1 is not possible without DNA. Germline loops: CDR1 DFQATT, CDR2 SNEGSKA (reference sequence). This CDR3 is 16 amino acids long. CDR3 residues: CSARRPGDRPGNEQFF.

The chain uses TRBV19 and TRBJ2-5; no DNA is available, so the TRBD1 call from TCRdb remains unchecked. Germline loops: CDR1 LNHDA, CDR2 SQIVND (reference sequence). CDR3 length: 15 residues. The CDR3 sequence is CASSKGGQRLETQYF.

The chain couples TRBV29-1 to TRBJ2-2; the TCRdb call, TRBD2, lacks DNA for checking. Per the germline V gene, CDR1 is SQVTM and CDR2 is ANQGSEA. The CDR3 is 14 residues long. The chain's CDR3 is CSVLREESTGELFF.

The rearrangement uses TRBV20-1 and TRBJ1-1; the TRBD1 assignment by TCRdb is unverifiable without DNA. The germline V gene encodes CDR1 DFQATT and CDR2 SNEGSKA (reference sequence). This CDR3 comprises 14 residues. The chain's CDR3 is CSARVQGQGTEAFF.

V gene TRBV5-6 combines with J gene TRBJ2-7; TCRdb indicates TRBD2, and absent DNA this call remains unverified. Germline CDR1 SGHDT, CDR2 YYEEEE. The CDR3 contains 15 residues. The CDR3 is CASSLGSTSGDEQYF.

V usage is TRBV4-3 and J usage is TRBJ2-2; the TCRdb D gene call, TRBD2, has no DNA to confirm it. The CDR3 totals 20 residues. Germline values: CDR1 LGHNA, CDR2 YSLEER. This chain's CDR3 is CASSQVLLPSGGLNTGELFF.

The chain is built from TRBV6-1 and TRBJ2-7; TCRdb proposes TRBD1, but this gene call is untestable without DNA. The CDR3 has 14 residues. Germline loops: CDR1 MNHNS, CDR2 SASEGT. The CDR3: CASSLVGGPYEQYF.

The rearrangement links TRBV24-1 to TRBJ2-5; there is no DNA to check the TCRdb D call of TRBD2. This CDR3 comprises 15 residues. Germline V CDR1 and CDR2: KGHDR, SFDVKD. CDR3 in amino acids: CATSDPTSGGWTQYF.

The chain links TRBV6-1 to TRBJ1-3. Germline CDR1 reads MNHNS; CDR2 reads SASEGT. CDR3 length equals 15 residues. The CDR3 region is CASTKAHLSGNTIYF.

The V gene is TRBV18, the J gene TRBJ2-3; with no DNA, the TCRdb D assignment of TRBD2 cannot be verified. The CDR3 extends over 13 amino acids. CDR1 is KGHSH, CDR2 LQKENI, per germline. CDR3: CASSPNSGDTQYF.

J is TRBJ2-7 and V is TRBV5-1. CDR3 length equals 12 residues. Germline V gene data show CDR1 as SGHRS and CDR2 as YFSETQ. CDR3: CASSLDGYEQYF.

The CDR3: CASSQDRMRWQYF. The chain couples TRBV4-3 to TRBJ2-7. The CDR3 is 13 amino acids. Germline values: CDR1 LGHNA, CDR2 YSLEER.

The CDR3 sequence: CASSLVELREQYF. The chain employs TRBV11-2 and TRBJ2-7. The CDR3 contains 13 residues. The germline V gene encodes CDR1 SGHAT and CDR2 FQNNGV.